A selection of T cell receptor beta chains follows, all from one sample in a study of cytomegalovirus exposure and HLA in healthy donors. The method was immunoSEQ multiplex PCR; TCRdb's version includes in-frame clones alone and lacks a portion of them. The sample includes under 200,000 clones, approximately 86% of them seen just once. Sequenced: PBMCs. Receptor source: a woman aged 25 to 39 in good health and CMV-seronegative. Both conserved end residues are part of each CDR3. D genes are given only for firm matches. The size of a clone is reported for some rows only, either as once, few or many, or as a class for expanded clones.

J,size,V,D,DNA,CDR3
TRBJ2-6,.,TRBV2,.,TGTGCCAGCAGACAGTCTGGGGCCAACGTCCTGACTTTC,CASRQSGANVLTF
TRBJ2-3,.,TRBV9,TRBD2,TGTGCCAGCAGCGGTGGGACTAGCGTAGGAGATACGCAGTATTTT,CASSGGTSVGDTQYF
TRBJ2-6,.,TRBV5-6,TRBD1,TGTGCCAGCAGCTGGGACAGCCTTATCTCTGGGGCCAACGTCCTGACTTTC,CASSWDSLISGANVLTF
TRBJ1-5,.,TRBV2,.,TGTGCCAGCAGCGAGGACACCCGGGATCAGCCCCAGCATTTT,CASSEDTRDQPQHF
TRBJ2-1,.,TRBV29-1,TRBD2,TGCAGCGTTGAAATTACTAGCGCAACTAGTTCCTTGAATGAGCAGTTCTTC,CSVEITSATSSLNEQFF
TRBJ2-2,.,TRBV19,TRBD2,TGTGCCAGTAGTCCACCAGCGGGGGGCCAGAACACCGGGGAGCTGTTTTTT,CASSPPAGGQNTGELFF
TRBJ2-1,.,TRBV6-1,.,TGTGCCAGCAGTGAACAACAGACGAATGAGCAGTTCTTC,CASSEQQTNEQFF
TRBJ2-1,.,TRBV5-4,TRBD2,TGTGCCAGCAGCACAACTAGCGGGAGTTACAATGAGCAGTTCTTC,CASSTTSGSYNEQFF
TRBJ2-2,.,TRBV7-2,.,TGTGCCAGCAGCTTACATGGCGGAACTAACACCGGGGAGCTGTTTTTT,CASSLHGGTNTGELFF
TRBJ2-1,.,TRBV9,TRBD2,TGTGCCAGCAGCCCCCGGGTGTCCCTAGCGGGCAATGAGCAGTTCTTC,CASSPRVSLAGNEQFF
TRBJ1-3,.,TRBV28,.,TGTGCCAGCAGCGGGGGTAGCTCTGGAAACACCATATATTTT,CASSGGSSGNTIYF
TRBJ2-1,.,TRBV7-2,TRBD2,TGTGCCAGCAGCTTACTAGCGGGCTACAATGAGCAGTTCTTC,CASSLLAGYNEQFF
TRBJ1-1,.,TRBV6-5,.,TGTGCCAGCAGTGAAGCGCGGGGGACTCAAGCTTTCTTT,CASSEARGTQAFF
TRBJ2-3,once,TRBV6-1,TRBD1,TGTGCCAGCAGTGAAGCTGGGACAGGCACAGATACGCAGTATTTT,CASSEAGTGTDTQYF
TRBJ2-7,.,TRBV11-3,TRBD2,TGTGCCAGCAGCTTAACAATCCACCAAGGGACTAGCGGGGCCTACGAGCAGTACTTC,CASSLTIHQGTSGAYEQYF
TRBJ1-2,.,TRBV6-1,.,TGTGCCAGCAGTGAAGCGCTTACGGAGGGATGGGCTAACTATGGCTACACCTTC,CASSEALTEGWANYGYTF
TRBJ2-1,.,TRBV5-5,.,TGTGCCAGCAGCCTCGGGACTTACAATGAGCAGTTCTTC,CASSLGTYNEQFF
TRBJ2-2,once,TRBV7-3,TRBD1,TGTGCCAGCAGCCTGGGACAGGCGAACACCGGGGAGCTGTTTTTT,CASSLGQANTGELFF
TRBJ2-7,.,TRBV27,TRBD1,TGTGCCAGCAGTTCACAGGGGTTGGAGCACGAGCAGTACTTC,CASSSQGLEHEQYF
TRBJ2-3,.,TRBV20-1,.,TGCAGTGCTAGAAAATCTGATACGCAGTATTTT,CSARKSDTQYF
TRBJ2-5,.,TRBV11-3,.,TGTGCCAGCAGCTCCCCCCCTCAAGAGACCCAGTACTTC,CASSSPPQETQYF
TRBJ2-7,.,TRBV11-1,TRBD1,TGTGCCAGCAGCTTCCAGAACAGGGGCTACGAGCAGTACTTC,CASSFQNRGYEQYF
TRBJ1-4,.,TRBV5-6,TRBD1,TGTGCCAGCAGCTTGGTAGGGACAGATAATGAAAAACTGTTTTTT,CASSLVGTDNEKLFF
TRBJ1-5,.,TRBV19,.,TGTGCCAGTAGTATAGGAGGTCCACGGCCCAATCAGCCCCAGCATTTT,CASSIGGPRPNQPQHF
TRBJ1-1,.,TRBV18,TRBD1,TGTGCCAGCTCACCAGAACGGACAGGGAATAAAAACACTGAAGCTTTCTTT,CASSPERTGNKNTEAFF
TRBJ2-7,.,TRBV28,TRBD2,TGTGCCAGCAGTTTCTCCCCTAGCGGATACGAGCAGTACTTC,CASSFSPSGYEQYF
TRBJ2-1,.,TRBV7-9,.,TGTGCCAGCAGCGCCGTATTGGGGCGAGGTGAGCAGTTCTTC,CASSAVLGRGEQFF
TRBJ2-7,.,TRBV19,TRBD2,TGTGCCAGTAGTATACAGCGGGAGAACCCGCAGTACTTC,CASSIQRENPQYF
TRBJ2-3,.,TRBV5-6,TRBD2,TGTGCCAGCGGCAAACTAGCGGGGGGACAACTCCGCACAGATACGCAGTATTTT,CASGKLAGGQLRTDTQYF
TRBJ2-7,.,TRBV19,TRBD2,TGTGCCAGTAGTATCCTAGCGGGGGGAATCTACGAGCAGTACTTC,CASSILAGGIYEQYF
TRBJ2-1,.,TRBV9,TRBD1,TGTGCCAGCAGCGGGACAGGGGACTCCTACAATGAGCAGTTCTTC,CASSGTGDSYNEQFF
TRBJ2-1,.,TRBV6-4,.,TGTGCCAGCAGTGTAGGCAGGCCCTACAATGAGCAGTTCTTC,CASSVGRPYNEQFF
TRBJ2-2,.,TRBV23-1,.,TGCGCCAGCAGTCAGCCGGTAGGGCTAGCCGAGATCGTCCCCGGGGAGCTGTTTTTT,CASSQPVGLAEIVPGELFF
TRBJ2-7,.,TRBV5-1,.,TGCGCCAGCAGCCCATCTTGGAGCTCCTACGAGCAGTACTTC,CASSPSWSSYEQYF
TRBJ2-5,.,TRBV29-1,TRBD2,TGCAGCGTGTCTACCCGGGGGGGCGGGGATGAGACCCAGTACTTC,CSVSTRGGGDETQYF
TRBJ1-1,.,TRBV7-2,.,TGTGCCAGCAGCTTAGAGCTCGTGACTGAAGCTTTCTTT,CASSLELVTEAFF
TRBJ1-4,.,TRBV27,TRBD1,TGTGCCAGCGCGCCCAGGGGGGCTGAAAAACTGTTTTTT,CASAPRGAEKLFF
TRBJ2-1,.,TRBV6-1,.,TGTGCCAGCAGTGGACCGGGAGCCGAGCAGTTCTTC,CASSGPGAEQFF
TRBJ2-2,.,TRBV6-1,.,TGTGCCAGCAGTCCAGGGCCGGGTTTCGCCGGGGAGCTGTTTTTT,CASSPGPGFAGELFF
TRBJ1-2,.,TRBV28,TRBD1,TGTGCCAGCAGTTCGACAGGGGATGGCTACACCTTC,CASSSTGDGYTF